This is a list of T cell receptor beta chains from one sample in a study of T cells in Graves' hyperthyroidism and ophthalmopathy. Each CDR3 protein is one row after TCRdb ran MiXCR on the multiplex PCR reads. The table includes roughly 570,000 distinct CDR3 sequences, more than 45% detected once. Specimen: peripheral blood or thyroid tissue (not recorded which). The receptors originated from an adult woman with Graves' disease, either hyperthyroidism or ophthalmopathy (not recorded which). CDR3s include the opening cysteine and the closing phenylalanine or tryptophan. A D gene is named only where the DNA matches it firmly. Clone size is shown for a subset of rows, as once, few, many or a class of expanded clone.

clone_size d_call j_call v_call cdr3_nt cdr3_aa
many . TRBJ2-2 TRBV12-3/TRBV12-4 TGCGCCAGCAGAGGCGGGGAGCTGTTTTTT CASRGGELFF
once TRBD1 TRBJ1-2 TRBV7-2 TGTGCCAGCAGCTTAGCGACCGGGACAGGGGGTGGCTACACCTTC CASSLATGTGGGYTF
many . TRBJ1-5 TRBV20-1 TGCAGTGCTAGTGGGGGGGCTCTGAGCAATCAGCCCCAGCATTTT CSASGGALSNQPQHF
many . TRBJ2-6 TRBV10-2 TGCGCCAGCAGTGAGCAGGGGACTGGGGCCAACGTCCTGACTTTC CASSEQGTGANVLTF
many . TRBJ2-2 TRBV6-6 TGTGCCAGCAGTAGGGAATTGGGGGACGGGGAGCTGTTTTTT CASSRELGDGELFF
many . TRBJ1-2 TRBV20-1 TGCAGTGCTAGGCCCCCTCGGACATACAACTATGGCTACACCTTC CSARPPRTYNYGYTF
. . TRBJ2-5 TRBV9 TGTGCCAGCAGCGTTGATTGGGGTATAAAGACCCAGTACTTC CASSVDWGIKTQYF
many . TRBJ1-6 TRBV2 TGTGCCAGCAGTGTGGAGAGCTCCTATAATTCACCCCTCCACTTT CASSVESSYNSPLHF
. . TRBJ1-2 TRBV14 TGTGCCAGCCGTGGGACCACTAACTATGGCTACACCTTC CASRGTTNYGYTF
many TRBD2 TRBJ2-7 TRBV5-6 TGTGCCAGCACCCAAGGACTAGCGGGATTCGAGCAGTACTTC CASTQGLAGFEQYF
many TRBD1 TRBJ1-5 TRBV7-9 TGTGCCAGCAGCCTGGGACAGGGGGCAAATCAGCCCCAGCATTTT CASSLGQGANQPQHF
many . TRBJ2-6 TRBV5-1 TGCGCCAGCGGCCGACTGATGGCGAGTGGGGCCAACGTCCTGACTTTC CASGRLMASGANVLTF
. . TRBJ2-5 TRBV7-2 TGTGCCAGCAGCCAGGCGGCCGAGACCCCGCTTCAGTACTTC CASSQAAETPLQYF
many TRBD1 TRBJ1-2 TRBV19 TGTGCCAGTAGTATAGCACAGGGGGCGTACTATGGCTACACCTTC CASSIAQGAYYGYTF
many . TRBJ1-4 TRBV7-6 TGTGCCAGCAGCTCGGCAGGAAGGGCTAATGAAAAACTGTTTTTT CASSSAGRANEKLFF
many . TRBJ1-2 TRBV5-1 TGCGCCAGCAGCTTGTCCCAGTTCTACTATGGCTACACCTTC CASSLSQFYYGYTF
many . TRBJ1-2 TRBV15 TGTGCCACCAGCAGAGTGAGGGGGACCTACTATGGCTACACCTTC CATSRVRGTYYGYTF
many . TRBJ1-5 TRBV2 TGTGCCAGCAGTGAGGGGGTGCTGGGCAATCAGCCCCAGCATTTT CASSEGVLGNQPQHF
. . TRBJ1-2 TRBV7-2 TGTGCCAGCAGCTTAGTGGCAGGGCATGGGTCTGGCTACACCTTC CASSLVAGHGSGYTF
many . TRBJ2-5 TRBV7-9 TGTGCCAGCAGCTTAGGGTGGCGGATGGAAGAGACCCAGTACTTC CASSLGWRMEETQYF
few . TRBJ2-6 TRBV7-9 TGTGCCAGCAGCTCTTTCAGGGCCGCCGGGGCCAACGTCCTGACTTTC CASSSFRAAGANVLTF
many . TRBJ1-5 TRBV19 TGTGCCAGTAGTACAGGGGTTATTCGTTTTAGCAATCAGCCCCAGCATTTT CASSTGVIRFSNQPQHF
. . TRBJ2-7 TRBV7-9 TGTGCCACTCGGGACATCCTTGGGGACGAGCAGTACTTC CATRDILGDEQYF
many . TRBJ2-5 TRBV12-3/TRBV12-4 TGTGCCAGCAGCAGGAGTGGGGAGACCCAGTACTTC CASSRSGETQYF
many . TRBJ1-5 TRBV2 TGTGCCAGCAGTGGGGTGGAAGGAAATCAGCCCCAGCATTTT CASSGVEGNQPQHF
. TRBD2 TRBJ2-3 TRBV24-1 TGTGCCACCAGTGATGCTAGAGGCGGGAGGGCCACAGATACGCAGTATTTT CATSDARGGRATDTQYF
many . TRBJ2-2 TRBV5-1 TGCGCCAGCAGCCCACTGGCCAGGGGTTCCGGGGAGCTGTTTTTT CASSPLARGSGELFF
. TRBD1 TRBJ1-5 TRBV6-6 TGTGCCAGCAGTTTTGGGGGACAGGGTAATCAGCCCCAGCATTTT CASSFGGQGNQPQHF
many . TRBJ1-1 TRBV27 TGTGCCAGCAGTGGTAGACTGGCTGAAGCTTTCTTT CASSGRLAEAFF
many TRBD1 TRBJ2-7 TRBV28 TGTGCCAGCAGTTCCGAAAAACCGGGACAGGACTACGAGCAGTACTTC CASSSEKPGQDYEQYF
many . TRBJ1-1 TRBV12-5 TGTGCTAGTGGTTTGGCCCACTACATGGAGACAGAGATTGAAGCTTTCTTT CASGLAHYMETEIEAFF
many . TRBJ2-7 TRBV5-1 TGCGCCAGCAGCGATAGCGGCTACGAGCAGTACTTC CASSDSGYEQYF
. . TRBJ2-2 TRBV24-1 TGTGCCACCAGTGACCGAGTGGGTGATACCGGGGAGCTGTTTTTT CATSDRVGDTGELFF
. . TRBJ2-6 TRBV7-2 TGTGCCAGCAGCCCCGGACACTGGGGGGCCAACGTCCTGACTTTC CASSPGHWGANVLTF
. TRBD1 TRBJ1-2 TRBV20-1 TGCAGTGCCAACAGGGGGGTACGCTACACCTTC CSANRGVRYTF
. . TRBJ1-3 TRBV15 TGTGCCACCAGCAGCTCGGGGACGCCCGGAAACACCATATATTTT CATSSSGTPGNTIYF
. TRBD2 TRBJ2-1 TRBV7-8 TGTGCCAGCAGCTTAGACGGGACTAGGGGAGATAATGAGCAGTTCTTC CASSLDGTRGDNEQFF
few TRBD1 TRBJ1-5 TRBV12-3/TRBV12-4 TGTGCCAGCAGTTTATGGACAGGTAATCAGCCCCAGCATTTT CASSLWTGNQPQHF
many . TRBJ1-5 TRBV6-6 TGTGCCAGCAGTTACTCAGCAGGGCCCCGTGTGAGCAATCAGCCCCAGCATTTT CASSYSAGPRVSNQPQHF
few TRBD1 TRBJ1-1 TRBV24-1 TGTGCCACCAGCGGACAGGGCTACACTGAAGCTTTCTTT CATSGQGYTEAFF